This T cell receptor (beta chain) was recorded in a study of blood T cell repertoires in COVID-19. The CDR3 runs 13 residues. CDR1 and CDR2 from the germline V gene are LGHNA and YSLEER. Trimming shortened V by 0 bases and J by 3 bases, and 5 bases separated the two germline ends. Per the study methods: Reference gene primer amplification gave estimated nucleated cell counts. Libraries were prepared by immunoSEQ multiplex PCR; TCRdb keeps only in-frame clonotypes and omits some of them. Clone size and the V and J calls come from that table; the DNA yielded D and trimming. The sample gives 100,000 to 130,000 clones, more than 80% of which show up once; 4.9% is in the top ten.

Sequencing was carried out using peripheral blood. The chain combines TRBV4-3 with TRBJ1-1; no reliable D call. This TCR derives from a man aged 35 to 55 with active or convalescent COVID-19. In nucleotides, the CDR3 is TGCGCCAGCAGCCAAGACGGGGACACTGAAGCTTTCTTT. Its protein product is CASSQDGDTEAFF.